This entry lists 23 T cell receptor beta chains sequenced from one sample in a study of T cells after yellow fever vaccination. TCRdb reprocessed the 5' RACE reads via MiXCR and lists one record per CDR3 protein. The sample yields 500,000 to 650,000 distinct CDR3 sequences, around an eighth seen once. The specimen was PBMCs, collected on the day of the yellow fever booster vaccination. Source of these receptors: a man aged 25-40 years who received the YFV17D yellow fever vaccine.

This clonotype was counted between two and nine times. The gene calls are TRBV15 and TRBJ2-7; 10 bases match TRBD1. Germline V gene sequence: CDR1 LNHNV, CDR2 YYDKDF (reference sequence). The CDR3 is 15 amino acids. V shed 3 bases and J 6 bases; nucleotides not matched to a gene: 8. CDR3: CATSSRGQGTAEQYF. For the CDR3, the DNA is TGTGCCACCAGCAGCCGGGGACAGGGGACAGCCGAGCAGTACTTC.

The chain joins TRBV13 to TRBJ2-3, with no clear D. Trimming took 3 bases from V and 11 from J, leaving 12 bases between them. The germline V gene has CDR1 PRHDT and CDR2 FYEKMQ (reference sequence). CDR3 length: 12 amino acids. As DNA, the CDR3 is TGTGCCAGCAGCTTGGTTACTCGAGGGCAGTATTTT. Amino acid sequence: CASSLVTRGQYF.

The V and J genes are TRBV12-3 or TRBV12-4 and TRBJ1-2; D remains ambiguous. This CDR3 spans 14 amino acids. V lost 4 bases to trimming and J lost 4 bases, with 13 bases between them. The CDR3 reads CASSSPKTAYGYTF. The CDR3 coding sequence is TGTGCCAGCAGTTCCCCCAAAACAGCCTATGGCTACACCTTC.

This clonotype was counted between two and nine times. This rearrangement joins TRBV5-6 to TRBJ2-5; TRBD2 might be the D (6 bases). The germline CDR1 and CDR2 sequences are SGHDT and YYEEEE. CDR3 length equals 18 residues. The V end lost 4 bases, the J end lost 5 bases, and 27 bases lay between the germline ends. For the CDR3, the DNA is TGTGCCAGCAGCGGGACTCACACCGGGACCGGTAACTGGGAGACCCAGTACTTC. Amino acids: CASSGTHTGTGNWETQYF. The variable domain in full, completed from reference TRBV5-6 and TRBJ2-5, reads DAGVTQSPTHLIKTRGQQVTLRCSPKSGHDTVSWYQQALGQGPQFIFQYYEEEERQRGNFPDRFSGHQFPNYSSELNVNALLLGDSALYLCASSGTHTGTGNWETQYFGPGTRLLVL.

CDR3 loop: CASSPPGQGASSYEQYF. The CDR3 bases are TGCGCCAGCAGCCCCCCCGGACAGGGGGCTTCCTCCTACGAGCAGTACTTC. This rearrangement joins TRBV10-1 to TRBJ2-7; TRBD1 aligns across 11 bases. The CDR3 covers 17 residues. Germline V gene sequence: CDR1 WNHNN, CDR2 SYGVQD (reference sequence). V shed 6 bases and J 0 bases; nucleotides not matched to a gene: 10.

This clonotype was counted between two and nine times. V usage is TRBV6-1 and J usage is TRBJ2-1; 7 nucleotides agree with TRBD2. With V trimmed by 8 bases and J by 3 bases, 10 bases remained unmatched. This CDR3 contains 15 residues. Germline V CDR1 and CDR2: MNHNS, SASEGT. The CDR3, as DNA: TGTGCCAGCCCCTTGGGCGGGAGCGGCTACAATGAGCAGTTCTTC. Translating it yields CASPLGGSGYNEQFF.

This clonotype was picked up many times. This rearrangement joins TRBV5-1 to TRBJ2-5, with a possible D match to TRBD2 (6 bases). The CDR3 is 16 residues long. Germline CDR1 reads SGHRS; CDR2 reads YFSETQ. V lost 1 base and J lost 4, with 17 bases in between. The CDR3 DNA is TGCGCCAGCAGCTTGACACTAGCCGGAGGAAGAGAGACCCAGTACTTC. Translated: CASSLTLAGGRETQYF. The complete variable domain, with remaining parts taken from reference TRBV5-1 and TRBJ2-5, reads KAGVTQTPRYLIKTRGQQVTLSCSPISGHRSVSWYQQTPGQGLQFLFEYFSETQRNKGNFPGRFSGRQFSNSRSEMNVSTLELGDSALYLCASSLTLAGGRETQYFGPGTRLLVL.

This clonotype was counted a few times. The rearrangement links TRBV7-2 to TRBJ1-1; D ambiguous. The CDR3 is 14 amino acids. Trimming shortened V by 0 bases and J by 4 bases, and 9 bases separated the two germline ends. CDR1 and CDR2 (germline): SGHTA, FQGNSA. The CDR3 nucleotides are TGTGCCAGCAGCTTAGCTGGGGAGTCCACTGAAGCTTTCTTT. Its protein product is CASSLAGESTEAFF.

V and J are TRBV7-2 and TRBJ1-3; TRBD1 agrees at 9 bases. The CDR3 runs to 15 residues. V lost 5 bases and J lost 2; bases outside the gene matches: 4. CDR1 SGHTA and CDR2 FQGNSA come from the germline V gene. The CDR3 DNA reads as TGTGCCAGCAGCCCTTGGACAGGGGCTGGAAACACCATATATTTT. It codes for CASSPWTGAGNTIYF.

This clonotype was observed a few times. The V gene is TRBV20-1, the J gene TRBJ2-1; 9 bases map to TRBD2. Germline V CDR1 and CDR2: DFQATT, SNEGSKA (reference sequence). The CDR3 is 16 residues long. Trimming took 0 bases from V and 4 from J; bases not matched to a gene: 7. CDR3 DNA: TGCAGTGCTAGAGACGGGCGCGGGAGGGCTTACAATGAGCAGTTCTTC. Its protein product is CSARDGRGRAYNEQFF.

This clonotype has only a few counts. The CDR3 coding sequence is TGTGCCACCAGTGATTTTGCTAGCGGGAATTACAATGAGCAGTTCTTC. This translates into CATSDFASGNYNEQFF. The chain joins TRBV24-1 to TRBJ2-1; 9 nucleotides agree with TRBD2. This CDR3 region has 16 residues. Trimming cost V 1 base and J 4 bases; bases outside gene matches: 4. CDR1 is KGHDR and CDR2 is SFDVKD in the germline V gene.

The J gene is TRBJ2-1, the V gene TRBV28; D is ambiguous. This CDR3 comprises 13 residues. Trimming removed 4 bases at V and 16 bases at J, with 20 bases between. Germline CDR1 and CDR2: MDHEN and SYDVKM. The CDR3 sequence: CASSSPPAYVGFF. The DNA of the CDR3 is TGTGCCAGCAGTTCTCCGCCAGCGTATGTCGGATTCTTC.

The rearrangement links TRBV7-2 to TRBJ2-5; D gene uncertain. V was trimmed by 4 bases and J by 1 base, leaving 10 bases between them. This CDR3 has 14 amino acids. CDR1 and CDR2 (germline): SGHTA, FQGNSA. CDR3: CASSSGRFQETQYF. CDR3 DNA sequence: TGTGCCAGCAGCTCCGGACGGTTCCAAGAGACCCAGTACTTC.

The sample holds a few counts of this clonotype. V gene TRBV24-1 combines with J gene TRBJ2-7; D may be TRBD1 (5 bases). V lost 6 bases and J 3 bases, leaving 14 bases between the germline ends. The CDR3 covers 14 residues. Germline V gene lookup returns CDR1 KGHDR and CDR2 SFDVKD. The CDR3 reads CATSRQGEDYEQYF. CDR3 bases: TGTGCCACCAGTCGGCAGGGTGAGGACTACGAGCAGTACTTC.

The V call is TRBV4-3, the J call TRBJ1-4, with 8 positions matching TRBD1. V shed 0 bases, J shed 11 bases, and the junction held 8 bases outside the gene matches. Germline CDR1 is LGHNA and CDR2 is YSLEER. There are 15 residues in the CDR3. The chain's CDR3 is CASSQEETGGRKLFF. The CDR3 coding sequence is TGCGCCAGCAGCCAAGAGGAAACAGGGGGAAGGAAACTGTTTTTT.

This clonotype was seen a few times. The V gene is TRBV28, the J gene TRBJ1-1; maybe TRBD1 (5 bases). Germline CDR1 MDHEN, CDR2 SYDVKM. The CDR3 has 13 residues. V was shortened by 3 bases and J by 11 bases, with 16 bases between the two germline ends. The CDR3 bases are TGTGCCAGCAGTTTGGGGGAACCTCCCGAGGCTTTCTTT. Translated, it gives CASSLGEPPEAFF.

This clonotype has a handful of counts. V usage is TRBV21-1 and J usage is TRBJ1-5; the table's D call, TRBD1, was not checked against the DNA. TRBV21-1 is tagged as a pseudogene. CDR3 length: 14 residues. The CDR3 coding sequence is TGTGCCAGCAGCACTAGGACAGGGAATCAGCCCCAGCATTTT. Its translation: CASSTRTGNQPQHF.

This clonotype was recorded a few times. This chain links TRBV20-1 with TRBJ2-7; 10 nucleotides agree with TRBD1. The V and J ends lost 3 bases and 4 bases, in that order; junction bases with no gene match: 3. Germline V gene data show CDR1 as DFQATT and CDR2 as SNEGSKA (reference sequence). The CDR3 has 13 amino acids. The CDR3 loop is CSASRDRGYEQYF. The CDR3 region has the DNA TGCAGTGCTAGCCGGGACAGGGGTTACGAGCAGTACTTC.

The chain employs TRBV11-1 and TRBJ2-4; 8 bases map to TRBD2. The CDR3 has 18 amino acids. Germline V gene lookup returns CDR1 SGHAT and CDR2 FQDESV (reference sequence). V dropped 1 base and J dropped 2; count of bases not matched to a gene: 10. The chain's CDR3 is CASSLGAGGVITKNIQYF. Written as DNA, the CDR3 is TGTGCCAGCAGCTTAGGTGCGGGGGGCGTAATAACCAAAAACATTCAGTACTTC.

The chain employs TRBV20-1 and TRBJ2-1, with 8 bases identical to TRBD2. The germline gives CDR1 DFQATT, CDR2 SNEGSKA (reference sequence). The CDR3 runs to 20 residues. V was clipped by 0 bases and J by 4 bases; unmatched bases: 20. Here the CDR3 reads CSARDSLPGREAPGYNEQFF. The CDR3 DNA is TGCAGTGCTAGAGATTCCCTCCCGGGGCGGGAGGCGCCGGGGTACAATGAGCAGTTCTTC.

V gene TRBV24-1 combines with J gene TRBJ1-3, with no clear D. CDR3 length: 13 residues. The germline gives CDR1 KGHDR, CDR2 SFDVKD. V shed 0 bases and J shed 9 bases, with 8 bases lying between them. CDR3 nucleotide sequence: TGTGCCACCAGTGATTTGCCCGTGGGCACCATATATTTT. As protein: CATSDLPVGTIYF.

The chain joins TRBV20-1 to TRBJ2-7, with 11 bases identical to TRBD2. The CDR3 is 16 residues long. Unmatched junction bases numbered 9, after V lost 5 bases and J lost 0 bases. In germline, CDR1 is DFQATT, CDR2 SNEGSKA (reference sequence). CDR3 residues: CSALTTSGILSYEQYF. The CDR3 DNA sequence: TGCAGTGCTTTAACGACTAGCGGGATCCTCTCCTACGAGCAGTACTTC.

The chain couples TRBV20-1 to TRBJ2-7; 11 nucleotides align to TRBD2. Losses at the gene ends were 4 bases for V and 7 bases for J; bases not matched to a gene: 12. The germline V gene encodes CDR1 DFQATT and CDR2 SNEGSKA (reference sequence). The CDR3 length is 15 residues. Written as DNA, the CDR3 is TGCAGTGCTACCCTTACTAGCGGGAGCTCGGGTGAGCAGTACTTC. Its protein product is CSATLTSGSSGEQYF.